This T cell receptor beta chain comes out of a study of early T cells in non-severe SARS-CoV-2 infection. This clonotype was found a few times. V shed 5 bases and J 0 bases; nucleotides not matched to a gene: 6. The CDR3 consists of 15 residues. In germline, CDR1 is SQVTM, CDR2 ANQGSEA. Using its own MiXCR run on the 5' RACE reads, TCRdb lists one record per CDR3 protein. Of more than 50,000 distinct CDR3 sequences listed, about an eighth are singletons. Sequencing was carried out using whole blood. The source of this sequence is an adult who was a healthcare worker with PCR-confirmed SARS-CoV-2 infection or an uninfected control (not recorded which). The V and J genes are TRBV29-1 and TRBJ2-3; TRBD1 matches at 9 bases. CDR3 DNA: TGCAGCGTTTACCGGACAGGGGTGAGCACAGATACGCAGTATTTT. It yields the protein CSVYRTGVSTDTQYF.